This record concerns one TCR beta chain sequence. In the original processing: The authors estimated nucleated cell counts from reference gene primer amplification. Assay used: immunoSEQ multiplex PCR; TCRdb lists only in-frame clones, some missing. From that table come the V and J calls and clone size; the DNA was used to work out D and trimming. The sample has 150,000 to 200,000 clones, 88% seen once. This CDR3 contains 16 residues. The V segment lost 4 bases and the J segment 3 bases; nucleotides outside the gene matches: 10. Germline V gene sequence: CDR1 MNHEY, CDR2 SVGEGT. The sample is drawn from a study of blood T cell repertoires in COVID-19. As for the study in general: COVID-19 samples collected from the United States, Italy and Spain covered acute and convalescent phases. T cells, B-cell-depleted T cells, or PBMCs supplied cDNA or gDNA.

The sample comprised peripheral blood. The receptor was isolated from a human donor in a cohort sampled during active COVID-19. This chain connects TRBV6-2 or TRBV6-3 to TRBJ2-7, with TRBD2 identical over 9 bases. The CDR3 nucleotides are TGTGCCAGCAGTTCCCGGGGACTAGCTTTAAGCTACGAGCAGTACTTC. Translated: CASSSRGLALSYEQYF.